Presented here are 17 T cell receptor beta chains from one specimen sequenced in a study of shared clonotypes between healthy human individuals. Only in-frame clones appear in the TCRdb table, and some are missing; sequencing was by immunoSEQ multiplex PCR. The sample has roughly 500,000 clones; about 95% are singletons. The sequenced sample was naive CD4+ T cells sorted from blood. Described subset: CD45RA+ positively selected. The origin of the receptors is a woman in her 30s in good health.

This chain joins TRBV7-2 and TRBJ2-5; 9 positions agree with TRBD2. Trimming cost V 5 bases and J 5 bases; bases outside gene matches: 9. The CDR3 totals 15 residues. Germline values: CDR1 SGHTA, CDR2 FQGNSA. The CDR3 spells CASSLLSGRVETQYF. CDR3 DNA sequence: TGTGCCAGCAGCCTTCTTAGCGGGAGAGTTGAGACCCAGTACTTC. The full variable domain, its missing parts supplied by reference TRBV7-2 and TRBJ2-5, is GAGVSQSPSNKVTEKGKDVELRCDPISGHTALYWYRQSLGQGLEFLIYFQGNSAPDKSGLPSDRFSAERTGGSVSTLTIQRTQQEDSAVYLCASSLLSGRVETQYFGPGTRLLVL.

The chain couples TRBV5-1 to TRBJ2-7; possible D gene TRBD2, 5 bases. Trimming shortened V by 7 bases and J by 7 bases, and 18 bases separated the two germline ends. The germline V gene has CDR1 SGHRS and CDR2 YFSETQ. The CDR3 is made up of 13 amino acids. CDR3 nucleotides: TGCGCCAGCGGCAGGCCCACATCGGGGGAGCAGTACTTC. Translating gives CASGRPTSGEQYF.

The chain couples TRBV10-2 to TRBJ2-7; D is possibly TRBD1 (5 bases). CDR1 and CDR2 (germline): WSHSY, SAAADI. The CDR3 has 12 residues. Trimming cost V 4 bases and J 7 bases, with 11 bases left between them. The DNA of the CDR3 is TGCGCCAGCAGTGGCCCCTACAGGGAGCAGTACTTC. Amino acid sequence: CASSGPYREQYF.

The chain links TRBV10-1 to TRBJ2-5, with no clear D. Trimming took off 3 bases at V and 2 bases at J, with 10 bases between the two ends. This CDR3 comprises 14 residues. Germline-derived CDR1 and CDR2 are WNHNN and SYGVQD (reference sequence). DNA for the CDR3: TGCGCCAGCAGTGACCCGCCCCGACAAGAGACCCAGTACTTC. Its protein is CASSDPPRQETQYF.

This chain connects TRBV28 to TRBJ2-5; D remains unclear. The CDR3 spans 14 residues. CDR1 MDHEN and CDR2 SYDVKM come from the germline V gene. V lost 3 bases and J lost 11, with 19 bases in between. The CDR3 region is CASSLPTTADEQYF. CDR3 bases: TGTGCCAGCAGTTTGCCGACGACCGCAGATGAGCAGTACTTC.

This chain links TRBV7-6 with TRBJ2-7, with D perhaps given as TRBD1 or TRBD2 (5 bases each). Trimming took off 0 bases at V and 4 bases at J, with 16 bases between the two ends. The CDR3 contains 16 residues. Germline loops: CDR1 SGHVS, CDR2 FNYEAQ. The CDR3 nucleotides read TGTGCCAGCAGCTTAGCGTCGATGAGGGGTGTGTACGAGCAGTACTTC. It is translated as CASSLASMRGVYEQYF.

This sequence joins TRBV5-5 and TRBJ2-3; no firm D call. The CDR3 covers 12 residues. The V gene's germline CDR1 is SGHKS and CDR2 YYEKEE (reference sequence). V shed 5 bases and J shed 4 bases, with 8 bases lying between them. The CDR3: CASSLPPDTQYF. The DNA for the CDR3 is TGTGCCAGCAGTTTGCCACCAGATACGCAGTATTTT.

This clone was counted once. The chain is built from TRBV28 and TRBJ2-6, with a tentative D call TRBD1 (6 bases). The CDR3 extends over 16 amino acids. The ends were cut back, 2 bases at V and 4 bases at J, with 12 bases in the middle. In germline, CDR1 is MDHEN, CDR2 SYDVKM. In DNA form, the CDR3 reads TGTGCCAGCAGTTTAGTTAGGGGGAGAGGGGCCAACGTCCTGACTTTC. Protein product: CASSLVRGRGANVLTF.

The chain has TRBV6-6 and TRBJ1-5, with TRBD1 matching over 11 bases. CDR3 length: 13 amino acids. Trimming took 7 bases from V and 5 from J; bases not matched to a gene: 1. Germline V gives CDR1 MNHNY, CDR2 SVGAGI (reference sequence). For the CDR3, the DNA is TGTGCCAGCACGGACAGGGGGCATCAGCCCCAGCATTTT. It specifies CASTDRGHQPQHF.

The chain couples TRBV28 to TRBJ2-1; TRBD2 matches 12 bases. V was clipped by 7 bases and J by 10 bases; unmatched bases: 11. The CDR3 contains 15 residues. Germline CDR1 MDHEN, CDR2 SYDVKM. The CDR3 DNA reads TGTGCCAGCAACCACGTGACTAGCGGGAGTCAAGAGCAGTTCTTC. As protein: CASNHVTSGSQEQFF. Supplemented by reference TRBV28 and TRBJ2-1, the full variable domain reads DVKVTQSSRYLVKRTGEKVFLECVQDMDHENMFWYRQDPGLGLRLIYFSYDVKMKEKGDIPEGYSVSREKKERFSLILESASTNQTSMYLCASNHVTSGSQEQFFGPGTRLTVL.

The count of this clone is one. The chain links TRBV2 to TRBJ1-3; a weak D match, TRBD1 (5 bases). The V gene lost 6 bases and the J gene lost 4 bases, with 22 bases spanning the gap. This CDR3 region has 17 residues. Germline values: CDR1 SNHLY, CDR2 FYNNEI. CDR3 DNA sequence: TGTGCCAGCAGGGGATTGAACTTGGCCCAGGGAGGAAACACCATATATTTT. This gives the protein CASRGLNLAQGGNTIYF. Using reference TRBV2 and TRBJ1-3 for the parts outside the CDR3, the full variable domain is EPEVTQTPSHQVTQMGQEVILRCVPISNHLYFYWYRQILGQKVEFLVSFYNNEISEKSEIFDDQFSVERPDGSNFTLKIRSTKLEDSAMYFCASRGLNLAQGGNTIYFGEGSWLTVV.

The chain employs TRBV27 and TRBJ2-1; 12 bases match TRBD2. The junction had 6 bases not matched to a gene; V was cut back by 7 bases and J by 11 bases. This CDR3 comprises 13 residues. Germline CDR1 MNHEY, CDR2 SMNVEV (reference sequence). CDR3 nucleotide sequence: TGTGCCAGCAACCCCGGGACTAGCGGGCAGCAGTTCTTC. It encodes CASNPGTSGQQFF.

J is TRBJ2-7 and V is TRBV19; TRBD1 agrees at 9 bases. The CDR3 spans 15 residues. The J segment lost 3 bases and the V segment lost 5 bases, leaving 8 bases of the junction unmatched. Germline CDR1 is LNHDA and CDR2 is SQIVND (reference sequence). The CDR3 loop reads CASSPRTGDYYEQYF. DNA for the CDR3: TGTGCCAGTAGTCCCCGGACAGGGGACTACTACGAGCAGTACTTC.

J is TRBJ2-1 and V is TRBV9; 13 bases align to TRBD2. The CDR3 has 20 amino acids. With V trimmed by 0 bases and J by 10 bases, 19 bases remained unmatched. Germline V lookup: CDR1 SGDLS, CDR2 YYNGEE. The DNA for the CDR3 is TGTGCCAGCAGCGTAGTAGGGCAGCTGGGACTAGCGGGACGAGGAAGGGAGCAGTTCTTC. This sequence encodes CASSVVGQLGLAGRGREQFF.

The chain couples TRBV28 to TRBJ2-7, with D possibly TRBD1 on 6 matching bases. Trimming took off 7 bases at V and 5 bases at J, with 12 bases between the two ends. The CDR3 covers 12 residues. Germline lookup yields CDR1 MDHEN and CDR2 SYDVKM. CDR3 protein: CASKTGSHEQYF. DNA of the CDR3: TGTGCCAGCAAAACAGGGTCCCACGAGCAGTACTTC.

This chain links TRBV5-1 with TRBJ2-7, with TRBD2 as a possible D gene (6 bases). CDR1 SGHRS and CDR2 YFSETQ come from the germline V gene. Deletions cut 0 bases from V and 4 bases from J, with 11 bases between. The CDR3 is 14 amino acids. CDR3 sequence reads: CASSLAQEGYEQYF. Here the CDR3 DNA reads TGCGCCAGCAGCTTGGCACAGGAGGGATACGAGCAGTACTTC.

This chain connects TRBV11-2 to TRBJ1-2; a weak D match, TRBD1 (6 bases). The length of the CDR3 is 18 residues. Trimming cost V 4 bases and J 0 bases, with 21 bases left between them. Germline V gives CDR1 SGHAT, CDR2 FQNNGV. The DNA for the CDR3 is TGTGCCAGCAGCTGGGGAACCAAGGACAGCCGACCTAACTATGGCTACACCTTC. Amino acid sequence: CASSWGTKDSRPNYGYTF.